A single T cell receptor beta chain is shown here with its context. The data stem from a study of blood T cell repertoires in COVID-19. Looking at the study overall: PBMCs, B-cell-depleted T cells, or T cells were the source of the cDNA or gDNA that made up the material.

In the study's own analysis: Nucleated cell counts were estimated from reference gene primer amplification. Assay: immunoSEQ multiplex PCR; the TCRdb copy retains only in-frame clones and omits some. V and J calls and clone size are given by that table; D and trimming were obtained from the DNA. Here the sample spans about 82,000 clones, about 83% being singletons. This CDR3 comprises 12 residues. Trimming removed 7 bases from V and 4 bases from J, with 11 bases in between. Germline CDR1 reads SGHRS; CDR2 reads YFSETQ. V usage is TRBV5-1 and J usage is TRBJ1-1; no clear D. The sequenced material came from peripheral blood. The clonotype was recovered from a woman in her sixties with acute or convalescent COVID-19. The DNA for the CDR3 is TGCGCCAGCGGATGGACTGGCACTGAAGCTTTCTTT. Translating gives CASGWTGTEAFF.